The rows below give T cell receptor beta chains drawn from one sample of a study of control samples from healthy donors and cancer patients. Clones were read by immunoSEQ multiplex PCR, and TCRdb kept only the in-frame ones, dropping some. This sample has 120,000 or so clones, with less than 95% found just once. The sequenced sample was blood. These receptors came from a man between 25 and 39 years old in good health. The CDR3 runs from the conserved cysteine through the conserved F or W. The order of the fields is J gene, D gene, V gene, clone size, CDR3 protein, CDR3 DNA. D genes are given only for firm matches. Some rows mark clone size as missing; the rest say once, few, many or name a class of expanded clone.

TRBJ2-1 | . | TRBV5-1 | . | CASSLAFWGGDVPEQFF | TGCGCCAGCAGCTTGGCTTTCTGGGGGGGCGACGTTCCTGAGCAGTTCTTC
TRBJ2-3 | . | TRBV6-2/TRBV6-3 | . | CASSLTLPFSAVSSTDTQYF | TGTGCCAGCAGTTTAACACTTCCCTTTTCCGCGGTATCTAGCACAGATACGCAGTATTTT
TRBJ2-7 | . | TRBV6-1 | once | CASSEGPGIYEQYF | TGTGCCAGCAGTGAGGGTCCGGGGATCTACGAGCAGTACTTC
TRBJ2-5 | TRBD1 | TRBV30 | . | CAWSEGQGYETQYF | TGTGCCTGGAGTGAGGGACAGGGATACGAGACCCAGTACTTC
TRBJ1-2 | TRBD1 | TRBV6-5 | . | CATGTAASYGYTF | TGTGCCACCGGGACAGCCGCTTCCTATGGCTACACCTTC
TRBJ2-7 | TRBD2 | TRBV27 | . | CASSPGTSGYEQYF | TGTGCCAGCAGTCCGGGGACTAGCGGATACGAGCAGTACTTC
TRBJ2-7 | TRBD2 | TRBV18 | medium-sized | CASSPPSGGVQYF | TGTGCCAGCTCACCACCGTCGGGGGGGGTGCAGTACTTC
TRBJ2-2 | . | TRBV27 | . | CASRLRPRGTGELFF | TGTGCCAGCAGACTACGACCGAGGGGGACTGGGGAGCTGTTTTTT
TRBJ1-4 | . | TRBV4-1 | . | CASSQAEAKGEKLFF | TGCGCCAGCAGCCAAGCAGAGGCAAAGGGGGAAAAACTGTTTTTT
TRBJ1-2 | . | TRBV23-1 | . | CASSQLRRDIYFYSYTF | TGCGCCAGCAGTCAACTCCGCCGGGACATTTACTTCTATAGCTACACCTTC
TRBJ2-5 | . | TRBV4-2 | . | CASSRPNRETQYF | TGTGCCAGCAGCCGGCCGAATCGGGAGACCCAGTACTTC
TRBJ1-2 | . | TRBV29-1 | . | CSVNEGLDGYTF | TGCAGCGTCAACGAGGGTCTGGATGGCTACACCTTC
TRBJ2-5 | . | TRBV6-6 | once | CASSPPPGFRDQETQYF | TGTGCCAGCAGTCCCCCCCCAGGGTTCAGGGACCAAGAGACCCAGTACTTC
TRBJ1-6 | . | TRBV4-3 | . | CASSHPLGTNSPLHF | TGCGCCAGCAGCCACCCTTTGGGGACTAATTCACCCCTCCACTTT
TRBJ2-2 | . | TRBV6-6 | . | CASSYGRFTGELFF | TGTGCCAGCAGTTACGGGCGGTTCACCGGGGAGCTGTTTTTT
TRBJ1-4 | . | TRBV7-2 | . | CASSLFGGAINEKLFF | TGTGCCAGCAGCTTATTCGGCGGGGCGATAAATGAAAAACTGTTTTTT
TRBJ1-4 | . | TRBV7-9 | . | CASSPGPSGDEKLFF | TGTGCCAGCAGCCCGGGACCCTCGGGAGATGAAAAACTGTTTTTT
TRBJ1-4 | TRBD1 | TRBV19 | . | CASSDDRGAPAKKLFF | TGTGCCAGTAGTGACGACAGGGGAGCCCCCGCGAAAAAACTGTTTTTT
TRBJ2-5 | . | TRBV7-9 | . | CASSLSGFDGETQYF | TGTGCCAGCAGCCTCTCGGGGTTTGACGGGGAGACCCAGTACTTC
TRBJ1-1 | TRBD1 | TRBV5-4 | . | CASSPDRVTEAFF | TGTGCCAGCAGCCCGGACAGGGTCACTGAAGCTTTCTTT
TRBJ1-1 | . | TRBV28 | once | CASSLGGQRLMNTEAFF | TGTGCCAGCAGTTTGGGCGGACAACGACTCATGAACACTGAAGCTTTCTTT
TRBJ1-1 | TRBD1 | TRBV4-3 | . | CASSQDLQGAGGVAFF | TGCGCCAGCAGCCAAGACCTACAGGGGGCAGGGGGTGTAGCTTTCTTT
TRBJ1-6 | TRBD1 | TRBV2 | . | CASRLRTGDNSPLHF | TGTGCCAGCAGACTACGGACAGGTGATAATTCACCCCTCCACTTT
TRBJ1-3 | . | TRBV5-1 | . | CASSLGLGIAGNTIYF | TGCGCCAGCAGCTTGGGCCTGGGAATAGCTGGAAACACCATATATTTT
TRBJ1-1 | . | TRBV25-1 | . | CASRGENTEAFF | TGTGCCAGCAGAGGGGAAAACACTGAAGCTTTCTTT
TRBJ2-5 | . | TRBV7-9 | . | CASSLLMSGEARETQYF | TGTGCCAGCAGCTTATTGATGTCGGGGGAGGCACGAGAGACCCAGTACTTC
TRBJ2-5 | . | TRBV11-2 | . | CASSLVETQYF | TGTGCCAGCAGCTTAGTCGAGACCCAGTACTTC
TRBJ1-2 | . | TRBV10-3 | . | CAISEPTIGGQLLVYGYTF | TGTGCCATCAGTGAGCCGACTATCGGGGGGCAGCTCCTCGTCTATGGCTACACCTTC
TRBJ2-7 | . | TRBV14 | . | CASSPLGTYEQYF | TGTGCCAGCAGTCCTCTAGGGACCTACGAGCAGTACTTC
TRBJ2-5 | TRBD2 | TRBV3-1/TRBV3-2 | . | CASSQNLAGGQETQYF | TGTGCCAGCAGCCAAAACCTAGCGGGGGGGCAAGAGACCCAGTACTTC
TRBJ2-7 | TRBD2 | TRBV5-4 | . | CASSSLAGENEQYF | TGTGCCAGCAGCTCCCTAGCGGGGGAGAACGAGCAGTACTTC
TRBJ2-4 | . | TRBV6-2/TRBV6-3 | . | CASSPGRFLAKNIQYF | TGTGCCAGCAGCCCCGGACGGTTTCTGGCCAAAAACATTCAGTACTTC
TRBJ2-2 | TRBD2 | TRBV6-1 | . | CASSEGASGGVGELFF | TGTGCCAGCAGTGAAGGTGCTAGCGGGGGTGTCGGGGAGCTGTTTTTT
TRBJ2-7 | . | TRBV14 | . | CASSLSYEQYF | TGTGCCAGCAGCCTCTCCTACGAGCAGTACTTC
TRBJ2-5 | . | TRBV7-2 | . | CASSRSGTLQETQYF | TGTGCCAGCAGCCGTTCCGGGACACTCCAAGAGACCCAGTACTTC
TRBJ1-6 | . | TRBV6-1 | . | CASSEEGRLTPLHF | TGTGCCAGCAGTGAAGAGGGACGCCTCACACCCCTCCACTTT
TRBJ2-7 | . | TRBV5-1 | . | CASSPTGSYEQYF | TGCGCCAGCAGCCCGACAGGATCCTACGAGCAGTACTTC
TRBJ2-3 | . | TRBV11-1 | . | CASSFGLATDTQYF | TGTGCCAGCAGCTTTGGGCTAGCTACAGATACGCAGTATTTT
TRBJ1-4 | . | TRBV12-3/TRBV12-4 | . | CASSFWAEKLFF | TGTGCCAGCAGTTTCTGGGCTGAAAAACTGTTTTTT
TRBJ2-1 | TRBD1 | TRBV5-4 | . | CASSLGQGPYNEQFF | TGTGCCAGCAGCTTGGGACAGGGACCCTACAATGAGCAGTTCTTC
TRBJ1-2 | TRBD1 | TRBV2 | . | CASGGQSFGYTF | TGTGCCAGCGGGGGACAGTCTTTTGGCTACACCTTC
TRBJ2-3 | . | TRBV7-2 | . | CASLKWGSHTDTQYF | TGTGCCAGCCTCAAATGGGGTTCCCACACAGATACGCAGTATTTT
TRBJ1-1 | TRBD1 | TRBV25-1 | . | CASRGSDRVTEAFF | TGTGCCAGCAGAGGGTCCGACAGGGTGACTGAAGCTTTCTTT
TRBJ2-2 | . | TRBV6-5 | . | CASSRGYNTGELFF | TGTGCCAGCAGTCGGGGCTACAACACCGGGGAGCTGTTTTTT
TRBJ2-4 | . | TRBV6-1 | . | CASSELRRETAKNIQYF | TGTGCCAGCAGTGAACTCAGACGGGAGACTGCCAAAAACATTCAGTACTTC
TRBJ2-3 | TRBD2 | TRBV27 | . | CASSSGLAGGDTDTQYF | TGTGCCAGCAGTTCAGGACTAGCGGGGGGGGACACAGATACGCAGTATTTT
TRBJ2-7 | . | TRBV14 | . | CASSPGTLYEQYF | TGTGCCAGCAGCCCCGGGACACTCTACGAGCAGTACTTC
TRBJ1-4 | . | TRBV28 | . | CASTITNEKLFF | TGTGCCAGCACTATCACTAATGAAAAACTGTTTTTT
TRBJ2-1 | TRBD2 | TRBV9 | . | CASSSSGGRTNEQFF | TGTGCCAGCAGCTCCTCGGGGGGGCGTACGAATGAGCAGTTCTTC
TRBJ2-2 | TRBD2 | TRBV6-5 | . | CASSSAGTNTGELFF | TGTGCCAGCAGTTCAGCGGGGACGAACACCGGGGAGCTGTTTTTT
TRBJ2-5 | TRBD1 | TRBV18 | . | CASSLRGLVETQYF | TGTGCCAGCTCCCTCAGGGGGCTGGTGGAGACCCAGTACTTC